Shown below are 5 T cell receptor beta chains from a single sample sequenced in a study of blood T cell repertoires in COVID-19. Here immunoSEQ multiplex PCR was the method, and the copy in TCRdb shows in-frame clones only, minus some. The sample contains over 400,000 clones, over 75% of which appear only once. The specimen sequenced was peripheral blood. All receptors derive from a human donor in a cohort sampled during active COVID-19.

As to this clone: One junction end does not reproduce the germline sequence, and a read error may be involved. This chain uses TRBV7-7 with TRBJ2-1; D perhaps matches TRBD2 (5 bases). Germline assignment: CDR1 SSHAT and CDR2 FNYEAQ (reference sequence). CDR3 size: 15 residues. In DNA form, the CDR3 reads TGTGCTAGCAGCTTCGGGGTAACTTCCTACAATGAGCAGTTCTTC. Protein product: CASSFGVTSYNEQFF.

This clone was recorded a few times. The chain employs TRBV30 and TRBJ2-2; 7 bases are shared with TRBD2. The CDR3 contains 13 residues. With V trimmed by 5 bases and J by 7 bases, 7 bases remained unmatched. The germline CDR1 and CDR2 sequences are GTSNPN and SVGIG (reference sequence). DNA of the CDR3: TGTGCCTGGCGGGGGGTCTTGCGCGGGGAGCTGTTTTTT. This translates into CAWRGVLRGELFF.

The genes are TRBV19 and TRBJ2-1, with 7 bases that match TRBD2. V trimming: 11 bases; J trimming: 5 bases; junction bases outside the gene matches: 9. This CDR3 region has 13 residues. Germline CDR1 LNHDA, CDR2 SQIVND (reference sequence). CDR3 protein: CAGSQRGDNEQFF. The CDR3 DNA reads TGTGCCGGTTCCCAGCGGGGAGACAATGAGCAGTTCTTC.

The chain uses TRBV11-2 and TRBJ2-7, with TRBD1 matching over 7 bases. Germline lookup yields CDR1 SGHAT and CDR2 FQNNGV. The junction had 11 bases not matched to a gene; V was cut back by 2 bases and J by 1 base. The CDR3 is made up of 17 amino acids. In nucleotides, the CDR3 is TGTGCCAGCAGCTTATTAGGGGGCAGAAAAGGGTCCTACGAGCAGTACTTC. Translating it yields CASSLLGGRKGSYEQYF.

The rearrangement joins TRBV7-2 to TRBJ2-6; a weak D match, TRBD1 (5 bases). The V gene's germline CDR1 is SGHTA and CDR2 FQGNSA. Between the trimmed V and J ends, which lost 5 bases and 2 bases, there was a span of 10 bases. This CDR3 has 15 residues. CDR3 protein: CASSHDSTGANVLTF. The CDR3 nucleotides read TGTGCCAGCAGCCACGACAGTACTGGGGCCAACGTCCTGACTTTC. Full variable domain (outside the CDR3, taken from reference TRBV7-2 and TRBJ2-6): GAGVSQSPSNKVTEKGKDVELRCDPISGHTALYWYRQSLGQGLEFLIYFQGNSAPDKSGLPSDRFSAERTGGSVSTLTIQRTQQEDSAVYLCASSHDSTGANVLTFGAGSRLTVL.